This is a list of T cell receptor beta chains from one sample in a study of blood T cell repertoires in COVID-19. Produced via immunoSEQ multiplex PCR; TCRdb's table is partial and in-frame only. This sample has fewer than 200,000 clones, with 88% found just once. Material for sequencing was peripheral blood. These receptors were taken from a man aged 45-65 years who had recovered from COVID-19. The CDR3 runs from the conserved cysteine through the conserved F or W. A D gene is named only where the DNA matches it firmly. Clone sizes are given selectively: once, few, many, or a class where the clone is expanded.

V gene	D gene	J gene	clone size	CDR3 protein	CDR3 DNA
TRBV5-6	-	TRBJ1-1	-	CASSLYINTEAFF	TGTGCCAGCAGCTTGTACATTAACACTGAAGCTTTCTTT
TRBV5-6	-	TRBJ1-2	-	CASSRAGTDYGYTF	TGTGCCAGCAGCAGGGCGGGGACGGACTATGGCTACACCTTC
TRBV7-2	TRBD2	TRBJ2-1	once	CASSLGLADPSGDEQFF	TGTGCCAGCAGCTTGGGACTAGCGGACCCCTCCGGCGATGAGCAGTTCTTC
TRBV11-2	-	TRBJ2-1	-	CASSLGGRRGEQFF	TGTGCCAGCAGCTTGGGTGGGAGGAGGGGTGAGCAGTTCTTC
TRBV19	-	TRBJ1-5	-	CASSIRTAPNQPQHF	TGTGCCAGTAGTATACGGACAGCCCCCAATCAGCCCCAGCATTTT
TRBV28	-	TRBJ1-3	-	CAIVSSGGRNTIYF	TGTGCCATCGTTTCCTCGGGGGGTAGAAACACCATATATTTT
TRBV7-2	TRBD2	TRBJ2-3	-	CASSFGGGGDTQYF	TGTGCCAGCAGCTTCGGCGGGGGAGGAGATACGCAGTATTTT
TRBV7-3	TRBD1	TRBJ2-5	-	CASSYSGQGTQETQYF	TGTGCCAGCAGCTACTCGGGACAGGGGACACAAGAGACCCAGTACTTC
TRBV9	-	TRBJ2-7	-	CASGGASTSYEQYF	TGTGCCAGCGGAGGGGCTTCCACCTCCTACGAGCAGTACTTC
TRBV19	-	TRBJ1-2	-	CASQGNSYPNYGYTF	TGTGCCAGTCAGGGGAACTCCTACCCTAACTATGGCTACACCTTC
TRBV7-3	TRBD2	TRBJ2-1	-	CASSPGLAGVLVDNEQFF	TGTGCCAGCAGCCCAGGACTAGCGGGGGTGCTGGTGGACAATGAGCAGTTCTTC
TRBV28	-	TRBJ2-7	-	CASSPVGGDPREQYF	TGTGCCAGCAGTCCTGTAGGCGGGGACCCTCGCGAGCAGTACTTC
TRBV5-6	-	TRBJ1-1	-	CASSSGRGEGAFF	TGTGCCAGCAGTTCGGGGAGGGGGGAAGGAGCTTTCTTT
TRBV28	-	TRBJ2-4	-	CASSLQGSSAKNIQYF	TGTGCCAGCAGTCTACAGGGCAGTTCGGCCAAAAACATTCAGTACTTC
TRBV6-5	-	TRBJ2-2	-	CASSSGQRTGELFF	TGTGCCAGCAGTTCCGGACAGCGAACCGGGGAGCTGTTTTTT
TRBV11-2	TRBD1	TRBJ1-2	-	CASSRKRDTGVYGYTF	TGTGCCAGCAGCCGTAAACGGGATACAGGGGTCTATGGCTACACCTTC
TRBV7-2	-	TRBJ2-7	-	CASSPRSGVGYEQYF	TGTGCCAGCAGCCCCCGGTCGGGTGTGGGCTACGAGCAGTACTTC
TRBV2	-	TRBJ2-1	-	CASSPRTTPYDEQFF	TGTGCCAGCAGCCCTAGGACTACCCCCTACGATGAGCAGTTCTTC
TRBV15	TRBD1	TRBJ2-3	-	CATSRGRGQGAQKGDTQYF	TGTGCCACCAGCAGGGGTAGGGGACAGGGGGCCCAGAAAGGAGATACGCAGTATTTT
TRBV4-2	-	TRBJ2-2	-	CASRDRNTGELFF	TGTGCCAGCAGAGACAGGAACACCGGGGAGCTGTTTTTT
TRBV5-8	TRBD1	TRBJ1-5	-	CASSLAAGQQNQPQHF	TGTGCCAGCAGCTTGGCCGCGGGACAGCAAAATCAGCCCCAGCATTTT
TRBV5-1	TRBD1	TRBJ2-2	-	CASSGGQKNTGELFF	TGCGCCAGCAGCGGGGGACAGAAGAACACCGGGGAGCTGTTTTTT
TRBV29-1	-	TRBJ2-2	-	CSVDPRGGGELFF	TGCAGCGTTGATCCCAGAGGAGGCGGGGAGCTGTTTTTT
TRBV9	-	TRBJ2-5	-	CASSGQGPQETQYF	TGTGCCAGCAGCGGTCAGGGGCCGCAAGAGACCCAGTACTTC